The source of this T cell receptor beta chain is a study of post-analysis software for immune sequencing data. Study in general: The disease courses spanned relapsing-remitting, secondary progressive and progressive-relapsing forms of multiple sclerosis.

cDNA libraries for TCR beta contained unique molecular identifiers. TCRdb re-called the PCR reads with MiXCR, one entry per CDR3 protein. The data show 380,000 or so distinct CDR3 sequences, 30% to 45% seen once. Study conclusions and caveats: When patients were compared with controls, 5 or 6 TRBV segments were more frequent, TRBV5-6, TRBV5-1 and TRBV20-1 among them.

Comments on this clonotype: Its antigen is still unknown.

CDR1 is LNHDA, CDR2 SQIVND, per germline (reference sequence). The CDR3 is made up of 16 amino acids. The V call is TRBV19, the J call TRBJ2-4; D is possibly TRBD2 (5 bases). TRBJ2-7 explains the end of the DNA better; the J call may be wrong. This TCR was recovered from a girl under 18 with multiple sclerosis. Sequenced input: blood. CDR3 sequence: CASSRGLALELYEQYF. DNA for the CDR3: TGTGCCAGTAGTCGGGGTCTTGCCCTGGAACTCTACGAGCAGTACTTC.